The source of this TCR beta chain is a study of CD8+CD57+ T cells in acquired aplastic anemia. Study-wide results and limits: Found in both controls and patients were approximately 29 CD8+ CDR3 sequences.

The sample holds many counts of this clonotype. Its cognate antigen is unknown. V lost 6 bases to trimming and J lost 0 bases, with 17 bases between them. Germline V lookup: CDR1 MNHNY, CDR2 SVGAGI (reference sequence). There are 16 residues in the CDR3. Genomic DNA, serving as template, underwent TCR beta VDJ and CDR3 profiling. TCRdb re-derived calls from the reads in MiXCR, one entry per CDR3 protein. The table lists 310,000 or so distinct CDR3 sequences, approximately 58% of them singletons, with 1% to 1.5% in the top ten. Patients included in sequencing had previously demonstrated CD8+CD57+ cell expansion by flow cytometry.

Sequenced input: sorted CD4+, CD8+, or CD8+CD57+ T cells (not recorded which) from PBMCs. The rearrangement links TRBV6-6 to TRBJ1-1, with TRBD1 as a possible D gene (6 bases). This TCR was recovered from a human donor with aplastic anemia. DNA for the CDR3: TGTGCCAGCAGCCCAAGACAGGCTAGCATGAACACTGAAGCTTTCTTT. Its translation is CASSPRQASMNTEAFF.